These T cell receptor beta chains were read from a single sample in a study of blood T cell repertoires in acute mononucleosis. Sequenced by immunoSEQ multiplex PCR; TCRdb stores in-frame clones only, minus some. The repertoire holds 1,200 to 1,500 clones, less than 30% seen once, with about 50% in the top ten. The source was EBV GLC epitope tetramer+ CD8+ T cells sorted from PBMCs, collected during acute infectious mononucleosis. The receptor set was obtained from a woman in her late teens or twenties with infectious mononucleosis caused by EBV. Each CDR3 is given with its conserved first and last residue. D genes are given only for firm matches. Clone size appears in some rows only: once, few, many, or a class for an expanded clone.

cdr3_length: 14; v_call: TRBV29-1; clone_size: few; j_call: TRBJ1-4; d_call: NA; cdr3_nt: NA; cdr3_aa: CSVGTGGTMKNCFF
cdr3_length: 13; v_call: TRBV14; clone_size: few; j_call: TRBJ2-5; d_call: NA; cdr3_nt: TGTGCCAGCAGTATCGGACAGCAAGAGACCCAGTACTTC; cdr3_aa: CASSIGQQETQYF
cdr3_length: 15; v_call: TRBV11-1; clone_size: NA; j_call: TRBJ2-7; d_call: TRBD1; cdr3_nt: TGTGCCAGCAACCTGGGACAGATCCTGCCGGGCGAGCAGTACTTC; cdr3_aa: CASNLGQILPGEQYF
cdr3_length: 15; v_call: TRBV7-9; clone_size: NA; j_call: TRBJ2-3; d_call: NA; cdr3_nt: TGTGCCAGCAGTGAAGCCTCAGATATCACAGATACGCAGTATTTT; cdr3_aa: CASSEASDITDTQYF
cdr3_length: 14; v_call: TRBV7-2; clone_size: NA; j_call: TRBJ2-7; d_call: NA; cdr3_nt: TGTGCCAGCAGCGAGCCCAATCTTGGCTCCGAGCAGTACTTC; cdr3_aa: CASSEPNLGSEQYF
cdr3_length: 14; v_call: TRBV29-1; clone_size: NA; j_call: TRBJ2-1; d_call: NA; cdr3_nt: TGCAGCGTAGAGAGCGGGACAATATACAATGAGCAGTTCTTC; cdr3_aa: CSVESGTIYNEQFF
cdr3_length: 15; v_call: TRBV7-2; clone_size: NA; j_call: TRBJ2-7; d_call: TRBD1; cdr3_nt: TGTGCCAGCATCCTGGGACAGATGCTGCCGGGCGAGCAGTACTTC; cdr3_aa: CASILGQMLPGEQYF
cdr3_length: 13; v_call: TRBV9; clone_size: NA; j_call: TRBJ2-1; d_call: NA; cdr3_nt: TGTTCCAGCAGCGTAGCTGGTGGGGATGAGCAGTTCTTC; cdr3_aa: CSSSVAGGDEQFF
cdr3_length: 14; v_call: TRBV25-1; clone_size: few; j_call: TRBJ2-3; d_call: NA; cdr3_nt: TGTGCCAGCGAACCGGGAGACGTCGGGGATACGCAGTATTTT; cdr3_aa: CASEPGDVGDTQYF
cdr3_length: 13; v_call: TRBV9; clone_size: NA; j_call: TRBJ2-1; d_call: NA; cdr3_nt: TGTGCCAGCAGCGTTGGTGGTGGGGATGAGCAGTTCTTC; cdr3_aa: CASSVGGGDEQFF
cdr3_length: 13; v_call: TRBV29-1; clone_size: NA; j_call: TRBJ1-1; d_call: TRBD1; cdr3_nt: TGCAGCGTGGGGGGACAGGCGAACACTTATGCTTTCTTT; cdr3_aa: CSVGGQANTYAFF
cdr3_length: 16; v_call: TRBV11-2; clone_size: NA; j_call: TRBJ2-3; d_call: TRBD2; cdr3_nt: TGTGCCAGCAGCTTTTCTAGCGGGGGGACCACAGATACGCAGTATTTT; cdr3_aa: CASSFSSGGTTDTQYF
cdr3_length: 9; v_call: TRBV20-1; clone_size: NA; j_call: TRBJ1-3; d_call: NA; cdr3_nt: TGCAGTGCTGGAGACACCATATATTTT; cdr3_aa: CSAGDTIYF
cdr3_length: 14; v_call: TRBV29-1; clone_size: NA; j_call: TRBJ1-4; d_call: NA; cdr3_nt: TGCAGCGTCGGGACTGGGGGCTCTAATGAAAAACTGTTTTTT; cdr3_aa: CSVGTGGSNEKLFF
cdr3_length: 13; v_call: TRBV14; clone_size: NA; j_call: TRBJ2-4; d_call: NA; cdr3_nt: TGTGCCAGCAGCCAGTCTCCCGTGGGCTTTCAGTACTTC; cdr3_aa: CASSQSPVGFQYF
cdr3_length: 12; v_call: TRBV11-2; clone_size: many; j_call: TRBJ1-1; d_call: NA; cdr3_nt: TGTGCCAGCAGCCCGATGAACACTGAAGCTTTCTTT; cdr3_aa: CASSPMNTEAFF
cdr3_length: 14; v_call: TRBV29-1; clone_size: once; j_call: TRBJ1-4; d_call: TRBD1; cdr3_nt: TGCTGCGTGGGGACAGGGGGCACTAATGAAAAACTGTTTTTT; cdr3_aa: CCVGTGGTNEKLFF
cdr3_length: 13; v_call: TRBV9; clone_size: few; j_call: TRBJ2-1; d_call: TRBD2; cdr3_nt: TGTGCCAGCAGCGGCGCTGGGGGGGATGAGCAGTTCTTC; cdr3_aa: CASSGAGGDEQFF
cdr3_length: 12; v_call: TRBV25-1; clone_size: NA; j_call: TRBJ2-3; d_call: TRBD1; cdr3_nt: TGTGCCAGCAGTGGGGACAGGGGTACGCAGTATTTT; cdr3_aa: CASSGDRGTQYF
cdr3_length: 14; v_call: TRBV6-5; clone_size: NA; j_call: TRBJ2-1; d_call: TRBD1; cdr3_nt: TGTGCCAGCAGTCCTTCAACAGGGGGCAATGAGCAGTTCTTC; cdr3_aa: CASSPSTGGNEQFF
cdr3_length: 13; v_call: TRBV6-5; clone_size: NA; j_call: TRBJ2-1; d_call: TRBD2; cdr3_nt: TGTGCCAGCTGCTGGCGGGAGAACTATGAGCAGTTCTTC; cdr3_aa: CASCWRENYEQFF
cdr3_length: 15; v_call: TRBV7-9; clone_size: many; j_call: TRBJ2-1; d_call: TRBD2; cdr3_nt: TGTGCCAGCACCGACGGGACTATTCTCCCCAATGAGCAGTTCTTC; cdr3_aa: CASTDGTILPNEQFF